The source of this TCR beta chain is a study of shared clonotypes between healthy human individuals. Naive CD8 cells were CD45RO-negative, positively selected for CCR7, excluding terminally differentiated effector memory CD45RA+ cells. This table comes from immunoSEQ multiplex PCR, and its TCRdb copy is limited to in-frame clones, with some not included. The sample has about 2 million clones, approximately 94% seen once; the top ten hold 0.85% to 1.2%. Germline lookup yields CDR1 LGHNA and CDR2 YNFKEQ. The CDR3 is made up of 17 amino acids. With 0 bases clipped from V and 2 bases from J, the junction kept 4 bases outside the gene matches.

The sample was naive CD8+ T cells sorted from blood. The source of this sequence is a man aged 18 to 30 in good health. The genes are TRBV4-2 and TRBJ2-1; 10 bases line up with TRBD1. CDR3 nucleotides: TGTGCCAGCAGCCAAGACCCCGGACAGGGGGCCTACAATGAGCAGTTCTTC. As protein: CASSQDPGQGAYNEQFF.